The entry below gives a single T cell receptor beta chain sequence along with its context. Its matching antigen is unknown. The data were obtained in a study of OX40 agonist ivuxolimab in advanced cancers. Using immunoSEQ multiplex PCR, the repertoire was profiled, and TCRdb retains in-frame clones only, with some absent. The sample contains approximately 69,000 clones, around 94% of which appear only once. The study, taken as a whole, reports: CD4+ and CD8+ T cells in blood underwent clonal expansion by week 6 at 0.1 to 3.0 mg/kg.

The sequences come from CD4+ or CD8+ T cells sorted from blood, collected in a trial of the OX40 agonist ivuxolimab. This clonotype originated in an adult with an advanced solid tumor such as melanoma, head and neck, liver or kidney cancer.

The CDR3 coding sequence is TGTGCCAGCAGAAGGACAGGCGATACAAATCAGCCCCAGCATTTT. Translating it yields CASRRTGDTNQPQHF. This chain links TRBV7-2 with TRBJ1-5; 7 positions match TRBD1. The CDR3 has 15 residues. Germline CDR1 and CDR2: SGHTA and FQGNSA. V shed 6 bases, J shed 4 bases, and the junction held 9 bases outside the gene matches.